In its sample, the clone carrying this T cell receptor (beta chain) is medium-sized. This sample stems from a study of metastatic and nonmetastatic thyroid tumors. MiXCR reprocessed the PCR reads for TCRdb. The repertoire holds about 21,000 clones, roughly an eighth seen once, with approximately 25% in the top ten. V was pared by 8 bases and J by 3 bases, with 9 bases between. Germline assignment: CDR1 MNHNS and CDR2 SASEGT. CDR3 length equals 12 residues. No patient received treatment before thyroid surgery. This TCR was sampled from a female donor with papillary thyroid cancer or a benign thyroid nodule (not recorded which). Some clones in this sample may be carry-over from other donors' samples. The material sequenced was blood. The genes are TRBV6-1 and TRBJ2-3, with TRBD2 as a possible D gene (7 bases). In DNA, the CDR3 is TGTGCCAGCGGGGGGGCAACAGATACGCAGTATTTT. This codes for CASGGATDTQYF.